The 12 T cell receptor beta chains presented below share a single source sample, sequenced in a study of blood T cell repertoires in COVID-19. Method: immunoSEQ multiplex PCR; TCRdb's copy keeps in-frame clones and lacks some. Seen here are 270,000 or so clones, roughly 89% observed once, and the top ten hold roughly 10%. The specimen sequenced was peripheral blood. These TCRs come from a woman aged 25 to 45 with COVID-19, enrolled during active disease.

The rearrangement joins TRBV11-2 to TRBJ2-4, with 8 bases aligning to TRBD1. The V segment lost 1 base and the J segment 7 bases; nucleotides outside the gene matches: 0. There are 13 residues in the CDR3. Germline V gives CDR1 SGHAT, CDR2 FQNNGV. The CDR3 sequence: CASSLGQGNIQYF. CDR3 in DNA: TGTGCCAGCAGCTTAGGACAGGGGAACATTCAGTACTTC.

V and J are TRBV6-5 and TRBJ1-2; 8 bases are shared with TRBD1. J lost 4 bases, V lost 5 bases, and 3 bases had no gene match. The CDR3 has 13 amino acids. Germline-derived CDR1 and CDR2 are MNHEY and SVGAGI. The CDR3 sequence: CASSRTGFYGYTF. In DNA form, the CDR3 reads TGTGCCAGCAGTCGGACAGGGTTCTATGGCTACACCTTC.

This clone was seen only once. V usage is TRBV5-1 and J usage is TRBJ2-1; D might be TRBD2 (6 bases). Trimming left V 4 bases short and J 9 bases short, with 17 bases between. CDR1 and CDR2 from the germline V gene are SGHRS and YFSETQ. This CDR3 region has 14 residues. CDR3 nucleotides: TGCGCCAGCAGCCCCCGCGTGACTAGATCTGAGCAGTTCTTC. It yields the protein CASSPRVTRSEQFF.

This sequence joins TRBV30 and TRBJ2-2; no firm D call. Trimming removed 1 base from V and 4 bases from J, with 10 bases in between. Germline loops: CDR1 GTSNPN, CDR2 SVGIG (reference sequence). The CDR3 length is 14 residues. CDR3 in amino acids: CAWSDGLGTGELFF. CDR3 DNA: TGTGCCTGGAGTGATGGGCTTGGCACCGGGGAGCTGTTTTTT.

This clone was observed a single time. The chain carries TRBV19 and TRBJ1-5; D unresolved. Germline values: CDR1 LNHDA, CDR2 SQIVND (reference sequence). The V gene lost 7 bases and the J gene lost 3 bases, with 13 bases spanning the gap. The CDR3 runs 14 residues. The CDR3 region is CASNPAGNNQPQHF. The CDR3 region has the DNA TGTGCCAGTAACCCAGCAGGCAACAATCAGCCCCAGCATTTT.

This clone was detected only once. This sequence joins TRBV4-1 and TRBJ1-3; D unclear. Per the germline V gene, CDR1 is MGHRA and CDR2 is YSYEKL. The CDR3 has 12 amino acids. Trimming left V 0 bases short and J 16 bases short, with 13 bases between. CDR3 bases: TGCGCCAGCAGCCAAGATTACGGTTTGCTCTATTTT. Amino acids: CASSQDYGLLYF.

This chain connects TRBV14 to TRBJ1-3; D gene uncertain. Germline assignment: CDR1 SGHDN and CDR2 FVKESK. Trimming left V 3 bases short and J 0 bases short, with 6 bases between. The CDR3 is made up of 14 amino acids. The chain's CDR3 is CASSQRSSGNTIYF. In DNA form, the CDR3 reads TGTGCCAGCAGCCAGAGATCCTCTGGAAACACCATATATTTT. The complete variable domain, with remaining parts taken from reference TRBV14 and TRBJ1-3, reads EAGVTQFPSHSVIEKGQTVTLRCDPISGHDNLYWYRRVMGKEIKFLLHFVKESKQDESGMPNNRFLAERTGGTYSTLKVQPAELEDSGVYFCASSQRSSGNTIYFGEGSWLTVV.

The chain combines TRBV5-4 with TRBJ2-7; 8 positions match TRBD1. V lost 4 bases and J lost 2; bases outside the gene matches: 5. There are 14 residues in the CDR3. CDR1 and CDR2 from the germline V gene are SGHNT and YYREEE (reference sequence). The CDR3: CASSTDRGAYEQYF. The DNA of the CDR3 is TGTGCCAGCAGCACAGACAGGGGTGCCTACGAGCAGTACTTC.

The chain links TRBV6-5 to TRBJ1-3; tentative D call: TRBD1 (6 bases). This CDR3 spans 15 amino acids. The germline V and J ends were trimmed by 2 bases and 3 bases, with 11 bases remaining between them. The germline V gene has CDR1 MNHEY and CDR2 SVGAGI. CDR3 sequence reads: CASSYRGGGGNTIYF. In nucleotides, the CDR3 is TGTGCCAGCAGTTACCGGGGGGGCGGTGGAAACACCATATATTTT.

The chain has TRBV19 and TRBJ1-1; D gene unclear. The CDR3 is 13 residues long. Germline V CDR1 and CDR2: LNHDA, SQIVND (reference sequence). Trimming stripped 7 bases from V and 11 bases from J, with 20 bases between. The CDR3 coding sequence is TGTGCCAGTACCCACCTTCCGGGGTGGAGGGCTTTCTTT. Protein: CASTHLPGWRAFF. Filled out from reference TRBV19 and TRBJ1-1, the complete variable domain reads DGGITQSPKYLFRKEGQNVTLSCEQNLNHDAMYWYRQDPGQGLRLIYYSQIVNDFQKGDIAEGYSVSREKKESFPLTVTSAQKNPTAFYLCASTHLPGWRAFFGQGTRLTVV.

The rearrangement links TRBV6-5 to TRBJ1-2, with 8 bases matching TRBD1. V gave up 8 bases and J gave up 3 bases; unmatched junction bases: 8. The CDR3 runs 14 residues. The V gene's germline CDR1 is MNHEY and CDR2 SVGAGI. The CDR3 loop is CASSPLQGDYGYTF. In nucleotides, the CDR3 is TGTGCCAGCTCTCCCTTACAGGGGGACTATGGCTACACCTTC.

J is TRBJ1-5 and V is TRBV19, with D maybe TRBD1 (6 bases). Germline assignment: CDR1 LNHDA and CDR2 SQIVND (reference sequence). The V end was cut by 7 bases, the J end by 6 bases, with 16 bases between. This CDR3 is built from 14 residues. In DNA form, the CDR3 reads TGTGCCAGTAAACAGGGTCTCTTTAGTCAGCCCCAGCATTTT. Translating it yields CASKQGLFSQPQHF.